This T cell receptor beta chain was sequenced during a study of blood T cell repertoires in COVID-19. Study-level background: Spain, Italy and the United States supplied samples that represented acute and convalescent COVID-19.

Source study methods: How many nucleated cells were present was estimated from reference gene primer amplification. Repertoires were generated with immunoSEQ multiplex PCR, while TCRdb's copy carries only in-frame clones and drops some. D and trimming come from the DNA, and the V and J calls and clone size come from that table. The sample comprises nearly 250,000 clones, more than 70% of which are singletons, and around 2% rests with the top ten. V lost 8 bases, J lost 0 bases, and 13 bases stayed unmatched. The CDR3 totals 17 residues. The V gene's germline CDR1 is MDHEN and CDR2 SYDVKM. For recovered donors of Cohort 3, there were two negative PCRs, clearance, or symptom resolution.

Sequencing was performed on PBMCs or T cells enriched from blood (not recorded which). This TCR was sampled from a woman in her fifties or sixties who had recovered from COVID-19. This chain uses TRBV28 with TRBJ1-1; 9 bases fit TRBD1. The CDR3 region has the DNA TGTGCCAGCGGCCAGGGACAGGGAAATTCATTGAACACTGAAGCTTTCTTT. It is translated as CASGQGQGNSLNTEAFF.